This T cell receptor (beta chain) was sequenced for a study of blood T cell repertoires in COVID-19. For the study at large: The United States, Italy and Spain were the sources of the acute and convalescent COVID-19 samples. T cells, B-cell-depleted T cells, or PBMCs supplied cDNA or gDNA.

Authors' methods: Reference gene primers were amplified, and this amplification served to estimate nucleated cell counts. The assay was immunoSEQ multiplex PCR, and TCRdb's table has in-frame clones only and misses some. V and J calls and clone size are given by that table; D and trimming were obtained from the DNA. This sample has 270,000 or so clones, with about 91% found just once. Across fewer than 25 US areas, participants ranged in age from roughly 18 to 95 years. Trimming left V 4 bases short and J 5 bases short, with 11 bases between. CDR1 and CDR2 from the germline V gene are KGHDR and SFDVKD. This CDR3 spans 13 amino acids.

The sequencing input was PBMCs or T cells enriched from blood (not recorded which). The receptor's source is a middle-aged woman with acute COVID-19. This chain connects TRBV24-1 to TRBJ2-7; D is perhaps TRBD1 (5 bases). In DNA, the CDR3 is TGTGCCACCAGTGAACCTCAGGGCCACGAGCAGTACTTC. Amino acid sequence: CATSEPQGHEQYF.